The source of this T cell receptor (beta chain) is a study of monozygotic twins with inflammatory bowel disease. Whole-study findings and limits: Reduced clonotype sharing with other individuals was observed in IBD patients relative to healthy twins, especially with disease activity. Heterogeneous immunosuppressive treatment regimens may have introduced variability into patient repertoires.

With eight separate reactions per sample, the authors made cDNA. Nested amplification of TCRalpha and TCRbeta cDNA involved two PCRs of around 16 and 10 cycles. Following a re-call of the 5' RACE reads, TCRdb has one entry per CDR3 protein and lacks DNA. This listing includes more than 350,000 distinct CDR3 sequences. A remark on this clonotype: Its target is unknown.

Material: blood. The clonotype originates from a human donor with ulcerative colitis or Crohn's disease, or a healthy co-twin of an affected twin (not recorded which).

CDR3 residues: CASTALGLYGYTF. The gene calls are TRBV12-3 or TRBV12-4 and TRBJ1-2; TCRdb's D call of TRBD1 is untestable without DNA. This CDR3 has 13 amino acids.